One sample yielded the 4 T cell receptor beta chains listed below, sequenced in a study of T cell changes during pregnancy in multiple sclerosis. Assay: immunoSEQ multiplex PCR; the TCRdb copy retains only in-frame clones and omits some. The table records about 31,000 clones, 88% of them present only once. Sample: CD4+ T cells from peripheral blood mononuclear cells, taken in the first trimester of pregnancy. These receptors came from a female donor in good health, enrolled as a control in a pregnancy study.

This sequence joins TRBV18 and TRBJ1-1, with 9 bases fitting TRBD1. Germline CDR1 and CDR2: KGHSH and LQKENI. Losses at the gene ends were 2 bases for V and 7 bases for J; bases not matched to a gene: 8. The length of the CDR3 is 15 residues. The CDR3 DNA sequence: TGTGCCAGCTCACCAATTACAGGGGGCGGGATTGAAGCTTTCTTT. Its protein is CASSPITGGGIEAFF.

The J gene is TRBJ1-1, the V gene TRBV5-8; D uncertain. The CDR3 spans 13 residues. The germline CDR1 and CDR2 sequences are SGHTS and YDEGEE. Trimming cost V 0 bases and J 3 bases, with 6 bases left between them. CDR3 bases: TGTGCCAGCAGCTTGGAAGCGGACACTGAAGCTTTCTTT. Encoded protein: CASSLEADTEAFF.

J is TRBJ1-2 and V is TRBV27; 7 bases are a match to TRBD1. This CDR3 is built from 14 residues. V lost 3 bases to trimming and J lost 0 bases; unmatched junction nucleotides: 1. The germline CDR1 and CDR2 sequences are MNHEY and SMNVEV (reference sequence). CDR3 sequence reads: CASSLTGPNYGYTF. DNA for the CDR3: TGTGCCAGCAGTTTGACAGGGCCTAACTATGGCTACACCTTC.

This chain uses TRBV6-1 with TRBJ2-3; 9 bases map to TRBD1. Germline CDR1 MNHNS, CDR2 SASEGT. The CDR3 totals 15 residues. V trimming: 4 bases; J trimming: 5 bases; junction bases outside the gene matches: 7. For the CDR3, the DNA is TGTGCCAGCAGTGCGGTACAGGGGGCGAGAGATACGCAGTATTTT. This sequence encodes CASSAVQGARDTQYF.